These T cell receptor beta chains were read from a single sample in a study of shared clonotypes between healthy human individuals. TCRdb's table, derived via immunoSEQ multiplex PCR, lists solely in-frame clones and lacks some. The sample holds fewer than 2.5 million clones, roughly 93% seen once. The specimen was naive CD4+ T cells from PBMCs. These receptors were collected from a man between 18 and 35 years old in good health. Some clones in this sample may be carry-over from other donors' samples. The CDR3 runs from the conserved cysteine through the conserved F or W. The D gene is left open where the match is weak. Clone size appears in some rows only: once, few, many, or a class for an expanded clone.

TRBV7-6	TRBJ2-1	NA	TRBD2	CASSLGASGPDEQFF	TGTGCCAGCAGCTTAGGAGCTAGCGGCCCCGATGAGCAGTTCTTC
TRBV7-9	TRBJ2-7	NA	NA	CASSLSSYTRLQYF	TGTGCCAGCAGCTTATCAAGCTACACTCGCCTCCAGTACTTC
TRBV28	TRBJ2-7	NA	NA	CASSPAETYEQYF	TGTGCCAGCAGTCCCGCTGAGACCTACGAGCAGTACTTC
TRBV2	TRBJ2-1	NA	NA	CASSLGLTMAYNEQFF	TGTGCCAGCAGTCTCGGACTGACCATGGCCTACAATGAGCAGTTCTTC
TRBV4-2	TRBJ2-7	NA	TRBD2	CASSQGPGTSGYEQYF	TGTGCCAGCAGCCAAGGTCCCGGGACTAGCGGTTACGAGCAGTACTTC
TRBV19	TRBJ2-5	NA	TRBD1	CASSGQGASQETQYF	TGTGCCAGTTCGGGACAGGGGGCCTCGCAAGAGACCCAGTACTTC
TRBV11-2	TRBJ2-1	NA	NA	CASSPPRGLASYNEQFF	TGTGCCAGCAGCCCACCCCGAGGGCTGGCCTCCTACAATGAGCAGTTCTTC
TRBV14	TRBJ2-7	NA	TRBD2	CASSKAVHLAGRLEQYF	TGTGCCAGCAGCAAAGCGGTCCATCTAGCGGGACGCCTGGAGCAGTACTTC
TRBV9	TRBJ2-3	NA	NA	CASSVAGFPDTQYF	TGTGCCAGCAGCGTAGCGGGGTTCCCAGATACGCAGTATTTT
TRBV9	TRBJ1-4	few	NA	CASSATGQNEKLFF	TGTGCCAGCAGCGCTACAGGGCAAAATGAAAAACTGTTTTTT
TRBV6-5	TRBJ2-7	NA	NA	CASSLSPGESYEQYF	TGTGCCAGCAGCCTGAGCCCAGGGGAGTCCTACGAGCAGTACTTC
TRBV6-5	TRBJ1-1	NA	TRBD1	CASSYNRGTEAFF	TGTGCCAGCAGTTATAACAGGGGTACTGAAGCTTTCTTT
TRBV5-4	TRBJ1-2	NA	NA	CASSLDRIGYTF	TGTGCCAGCAGCTTGGACAGAATCGGCTACACCTTC
TRBV18	TRBJ1-1	NA	NA	CASSQTGTSNTEAFF	TGTGCCAGCTCACAAACCGGGACCTCGAACACTGAAGCTTTCTTT
TRBV6-1	TRBJ2-7	NA	TRBD2	CASRETGTSGPAYEQYF	TGTGCCAGCAGGGAAACCGGGACTAGCGGCCCTGCCTACGAGCAGTACTTC
TRBV18	TRBJ2-1	NA	TRBD2	CASSPGLAAPPANEQFF	TGTGCCAGCTCACCGGGACTAGCGGCGCCACCGGCCAATGAGCAGTTCTTC
TRBV14	TRBJ1-1	few	NA	CASSQDRGTEAFF	TGTGCCAGCAGCCAAGATCGGGGCACTGAAGCTTTCTTT
TRBV7-9	TRBJ2-3	NA	TRBD2	CASSQPTSGVSTDTQYF	TGTGCCAGCAGCCAGCCGACTAGCGGGGTGAGCACAGATACGCAGTATTTT
TRBV5-1	TRBJ1-5	NA	NA	CASSQRGGSQPQHF	TGCGCCAGCAGCCAAAGGGGGGGCAGCCAGCCCCAGCATTTT
TRBV28	TRBJ1-5	NA	NA	CASSLGSGAGQPQHF	TGTGCCAGCAGTTTAGGGTCGGGGGCTGGACAGCCCCAGCATTTT
TRBV25-1	TRBJ1-1	NA	NA	CASSEGPLLAAFF	TGTGCCAGCAGTGAAGGACCCCTTCTCGCAGCTTTCTTT
TRBV14	TRBJ2-1	NA	NA	CASSQGIGGGTYNEQFF	TGTGCCAGCAGCCAAGGCATCGGAGGAGGGACCTACAATGAGCAGTTCTTC
TRBV6-5	TRBJ1-1	NA	TRBD1	CASRRGLVTEAFF	TGTGCCAGCAGAAGGGGGCTAGTCACTGAAGCTTTCTTT
TRBV28	TRBJ1-5	once	TRBD1	CASSQGARNQPQHF	TGTGCCAGCAGCCAGGGGGCCCGCAATCAGCCCCAGCATTTT
TRBV18	TRBJ2-7	NA	NA	CASSPGYNYEQYF	TGTGCCAGCTCACCAGGATACAACTACGAGCAGTACTTC
TRBV14	TRBJ2-1	NA	NA	CASSPRPVWNYNEQFF	TGTGCCAGCAGCCCGCGGCCGGTCTGGAACTACAATGAGCAGTTCTTC
TRBV18	TRBJ1-3	NA	NA	CASSPGPGGGNTIYF	TGTGCCAGCTCACCCGGACCGGGCGGAGGAAACACCATATATTTT
TRBV23-1	TRBJ1-4	NA	NA	CASSQSGRGNEKLFF	TGCGCCAGCAGTCAAAGTGGCAGGGGAAATGAAAAACTGTTTTTT
TRBV6-1	TRBJ1-1	NA	NA	CASTQGMNTEAFF	TGTGCCAGCACCCAGGGCATGAACACTGAAGCTTTCTTT
TRBV28	TRBJ2-7	NA	NA	CASSLKNSPGVIYEQYF	TGTGCCAGCAGTTTAAAGAATAGCCCGGGTGTAATCTACGAGCAGTACTTC
TRBV7-3	TRBJ2-7	NA	NA	CASSSDSTSYEQYF	TGTGCCAGCAGTTCCGACAGCACCTCCTACGAGCAGTACTTC
TRBV16	TRBJ2-7	NA	NA	CASSQSPGRTNEQYF	TGTGCCAGCAGCCAATCGCCAGGGCGGACGAACGAGCAGTACTTC
TRBV23-1	TRBJ2-7	NA	NA	CASPGRVPEQYF	TGCGCCAGCCCTGGCAGGGTACCCGAGCAGTACTTC
TRBV28	TRBJ1-2	NA	NA	CASSWGAGGYTF	TGTGCCAGCAGTTGGGGGGCGGGAGGCTACACCTTC
TRBV7-2	TRBJ2-7	NA	NA	CASSFPGLYYEQYF	TGTGCCAGCAGCTTTCCCGGACTTTACTACGAGCAGTACTTC
TRBV28	TRBJ2-7	NA	NA	CASSFRDYEQYF	TGTGCCAGCAGTTTCCGGGACTACGAGCAGTACTTC
TRBV28	TRBJ2-7	NA	NA	CASTPFGKYEQYF	TGTGCCAGCACCCCATTCGGGAAGTACGAGCAGTACTTC
TRBV4-3	TRBJ2-7	NA	NA	CASSQGVGLAEQYF	TGCGCCAGCAGCCAGGGCGTGGGCCTTGCCGAGCAGTACTTC
TRBV6-1	TRBJ2-7	NA	NA	CASSDITVGSYEQYF	TGTGCCAGCAGTGACATAACAGTCGGCTCCTACGAGCAGTACTTC
TRBV28	TRBJ2-7	NA	NA	CASSSLELLGVGGYEQYF	TGTGCCAGCAGCAGCTTGGAGCTCCTGGGAGTTGGGGGCTACGAGCAGTACTTC
TRBV19	TRBJ1-1	NA	NA	CASRANTEAFF	TGTGCCAGTCGGGCGAACACTGAAGCTTTCTTT
TRBV5-1	TRBJ1-1	once	NA	CASSLGFQVLNTEAFF	TGCGCCAGCAGCTTGGGGTTTCAGGTGTTGAACACTGAAGCTTTCTTT